The clone carrying this T cell receptor beta chain was recorded a few times. This sample is drawn from a study of post-analysis software for immune sequencing data. Carried by the TCR beta cDNA libraries were unique molecular identifiers. Researchers reported around 510,000 cDNA molecules coming from about 0.98 to 11 million T cells. Each CDR3 protein gets one entry after TCRdb re-called the PCR reads with MiXCR. The data contain about 540,000 distinct CDR3 sequences, roughly 34% of them singletons. Sequenced input: blood. This receptor was taken from a girl aged 2 to 17 with multiple sclerosis.

CDR3 bases: TGCGCCAGCAGCTTTCCGCCGAACACTGAAGCTTTCTTT. This gives the protein CASSFPPNTEAFF. V is TRBV5-1 and J is TRBJ1-1; D is uncertain. The germline V gene has CDR1 SGHRS and CDR2 YFSETQ. The CDR3 contains 13 residues. V was clipped by 2 bases and J by 1 base, with 6 bases between them. Drawing the rest from reference TRBV5-1 and TRBJ1-1, the complete variable domain is KAGVTQTPRYLIKTRGQQVTLSCSPISGHRSVSWYQQTPGQGLQFLFEYFSETQRNKGNFPGRFSGRQFSNSRSEMNVSTLELGDSALYLCASSFPPNTEAFFGQGTRLTVV.